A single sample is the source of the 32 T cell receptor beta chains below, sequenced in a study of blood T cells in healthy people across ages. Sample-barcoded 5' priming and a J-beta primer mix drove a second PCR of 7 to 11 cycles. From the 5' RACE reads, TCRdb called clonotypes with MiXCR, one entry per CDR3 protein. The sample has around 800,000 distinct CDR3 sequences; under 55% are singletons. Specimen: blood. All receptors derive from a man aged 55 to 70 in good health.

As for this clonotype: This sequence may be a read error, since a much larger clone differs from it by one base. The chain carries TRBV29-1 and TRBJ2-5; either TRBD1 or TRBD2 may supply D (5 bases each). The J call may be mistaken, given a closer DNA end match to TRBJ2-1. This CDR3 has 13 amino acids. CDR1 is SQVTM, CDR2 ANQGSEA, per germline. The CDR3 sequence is CSAGTQVGETQFF. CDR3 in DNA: TGCAGCGCCGGGACCCAAGTGGGGGAGACCCAGTTCTTC.

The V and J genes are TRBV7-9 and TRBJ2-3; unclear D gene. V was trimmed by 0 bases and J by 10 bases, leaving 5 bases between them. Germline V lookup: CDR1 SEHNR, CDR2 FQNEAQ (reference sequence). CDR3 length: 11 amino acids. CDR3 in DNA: TGTGCCAGCAGCTTAGCAGAATCGCAGTATTTT. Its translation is CASSLAESQYF.

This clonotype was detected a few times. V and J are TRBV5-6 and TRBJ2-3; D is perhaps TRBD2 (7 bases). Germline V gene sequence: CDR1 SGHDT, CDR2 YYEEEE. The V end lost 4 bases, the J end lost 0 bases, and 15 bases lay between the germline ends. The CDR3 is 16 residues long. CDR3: CASSMGGAGSTDTQYF. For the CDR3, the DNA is TGTGCCAGCAGCATGGGGGGGGCCGGGAGCACAGATACGCAGTATTTT.

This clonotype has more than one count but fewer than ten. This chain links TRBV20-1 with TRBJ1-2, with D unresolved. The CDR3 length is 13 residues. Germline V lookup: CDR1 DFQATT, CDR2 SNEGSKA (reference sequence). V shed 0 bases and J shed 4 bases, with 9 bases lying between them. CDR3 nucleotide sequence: TGCAGTGCTAGAGATTGGTCCGTCTATGGCTACACCTTC. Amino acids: CSARDWSVYGYTF.

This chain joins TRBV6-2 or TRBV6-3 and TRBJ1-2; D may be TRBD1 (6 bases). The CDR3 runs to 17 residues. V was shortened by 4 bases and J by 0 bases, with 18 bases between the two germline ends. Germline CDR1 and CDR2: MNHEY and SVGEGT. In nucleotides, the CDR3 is TGTGCCAGCAGTTCACCGGGACAAGGGAAAGCTAACTATGGCTACACCTTC. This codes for CASSSPGQGKANYGYTF.

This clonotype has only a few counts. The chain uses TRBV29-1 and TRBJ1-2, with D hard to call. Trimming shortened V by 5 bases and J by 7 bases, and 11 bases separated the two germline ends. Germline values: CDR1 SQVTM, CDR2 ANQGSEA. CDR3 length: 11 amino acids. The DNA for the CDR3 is TGCAGCGTTCCAGAGGGAGCTGGCTACACCTTC. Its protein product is CSVPEGAGYTF.

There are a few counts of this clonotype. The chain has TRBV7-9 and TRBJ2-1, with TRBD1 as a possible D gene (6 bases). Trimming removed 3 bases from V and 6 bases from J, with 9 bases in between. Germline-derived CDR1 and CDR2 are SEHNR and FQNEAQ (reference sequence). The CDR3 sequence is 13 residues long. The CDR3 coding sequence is TGTGCCAGCAGCTTGTCAGGGGCCAATGAGCAGTTCTTC. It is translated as CASSLSGANEQFF.

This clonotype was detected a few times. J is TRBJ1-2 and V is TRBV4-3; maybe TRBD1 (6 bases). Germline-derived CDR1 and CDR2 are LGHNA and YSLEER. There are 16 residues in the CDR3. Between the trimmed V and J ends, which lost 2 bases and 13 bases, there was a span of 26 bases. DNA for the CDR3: TGCGCCAGCAGCCAACCAGCGATGGGACACGCTTCTTTTCTCACCTTC. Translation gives CASSQPAMGHASFLTF.

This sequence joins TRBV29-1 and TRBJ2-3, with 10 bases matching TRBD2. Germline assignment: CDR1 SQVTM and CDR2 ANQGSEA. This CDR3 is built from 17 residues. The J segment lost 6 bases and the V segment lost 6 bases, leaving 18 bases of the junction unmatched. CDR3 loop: CSVEGGGLAGALDTQYF. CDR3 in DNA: TGCAGCGTGGAGGGGGGCGGCCTAGCGGGGGCCTTGGATACGCAGTATTTT.

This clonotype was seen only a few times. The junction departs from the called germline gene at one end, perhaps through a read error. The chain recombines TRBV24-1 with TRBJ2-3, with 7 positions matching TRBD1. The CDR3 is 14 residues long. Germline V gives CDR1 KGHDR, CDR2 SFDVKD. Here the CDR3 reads CATSDRTGTDTQYF. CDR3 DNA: TGTGCCACCAGTGACAGAACCGGGACAGACACGCAGTATTTT.

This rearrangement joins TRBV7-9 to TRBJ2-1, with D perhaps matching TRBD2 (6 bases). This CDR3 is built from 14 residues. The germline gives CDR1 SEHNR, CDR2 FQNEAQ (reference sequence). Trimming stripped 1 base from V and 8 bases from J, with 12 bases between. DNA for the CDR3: TGTGCCAGCAGCTTAGAGACTAGGCCGGATGAGCAGTTCTTC. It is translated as CASSLETRPDEQFF.

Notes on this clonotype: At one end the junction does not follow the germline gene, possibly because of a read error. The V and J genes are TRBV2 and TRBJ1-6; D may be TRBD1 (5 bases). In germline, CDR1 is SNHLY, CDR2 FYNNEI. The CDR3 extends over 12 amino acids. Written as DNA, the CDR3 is TGTACCAGCGCGGACAATAATTCACCCCTCCACTTT. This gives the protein CTSADNNSPLHF.

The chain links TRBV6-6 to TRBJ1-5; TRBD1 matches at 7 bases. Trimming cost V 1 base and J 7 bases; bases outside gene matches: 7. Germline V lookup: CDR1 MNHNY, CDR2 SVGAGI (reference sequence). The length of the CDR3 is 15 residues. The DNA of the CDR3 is TGTGCCAGCAGTTACTTTGGGACAGAGGGGCAGCCCCAGCATTTT. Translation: CASSYFGTEGQPQHF.

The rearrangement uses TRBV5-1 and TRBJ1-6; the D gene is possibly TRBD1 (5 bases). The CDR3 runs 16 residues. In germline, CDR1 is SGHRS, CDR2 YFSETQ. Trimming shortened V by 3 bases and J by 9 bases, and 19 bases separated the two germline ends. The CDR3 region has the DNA TGCGCCAGCAGCTCCATGGACCTCCGAGGGGCTTCACCCCTCCACTTT. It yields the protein CASSSMDLRGASPLHF.

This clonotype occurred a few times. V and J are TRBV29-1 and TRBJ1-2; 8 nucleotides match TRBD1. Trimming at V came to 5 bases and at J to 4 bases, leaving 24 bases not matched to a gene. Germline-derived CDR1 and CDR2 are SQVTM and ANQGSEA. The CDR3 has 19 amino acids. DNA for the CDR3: TGCAGCGTTCACCTCGAGACAGGGGACGGAAAAATGTTTAGCTATGGCTACACCTTC. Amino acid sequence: CSVHLETGDGKMFSYGYTF.

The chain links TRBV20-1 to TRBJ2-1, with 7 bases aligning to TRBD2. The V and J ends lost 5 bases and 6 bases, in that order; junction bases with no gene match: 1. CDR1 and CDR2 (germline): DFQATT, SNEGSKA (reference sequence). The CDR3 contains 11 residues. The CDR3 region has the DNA TGCAGTGCTTGGACTAGCAATGAGCAGTTCTTC. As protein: CSAWTSNEQFF.

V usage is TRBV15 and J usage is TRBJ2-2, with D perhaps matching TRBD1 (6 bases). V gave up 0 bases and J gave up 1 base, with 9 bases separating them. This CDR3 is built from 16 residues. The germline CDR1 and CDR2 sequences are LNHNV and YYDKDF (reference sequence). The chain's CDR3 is CATSRDTGQNTGELFF. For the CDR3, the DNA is TGTGCCACCAGCAGAGACACAGGGCAGAACACCGGGGAGCTGTTTTTT.

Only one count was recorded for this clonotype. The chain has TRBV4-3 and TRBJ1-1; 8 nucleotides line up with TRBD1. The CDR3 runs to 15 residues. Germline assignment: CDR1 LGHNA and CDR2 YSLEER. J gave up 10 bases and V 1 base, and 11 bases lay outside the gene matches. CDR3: CASSQAMGRGPRAFF. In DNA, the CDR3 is TGCGCCAGCAGCCAAGCAATGGGCAGGGGGCCTCGAGCTTTCTTT.

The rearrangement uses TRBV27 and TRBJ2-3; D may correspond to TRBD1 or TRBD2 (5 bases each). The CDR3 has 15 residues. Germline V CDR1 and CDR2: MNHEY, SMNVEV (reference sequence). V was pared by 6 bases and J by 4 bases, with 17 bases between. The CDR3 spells CASSPTLGEADTQYF. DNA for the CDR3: TGTGCCAGCAGCCCAACGTTGGGGGAAGCAGATACGCAGTATTTT.

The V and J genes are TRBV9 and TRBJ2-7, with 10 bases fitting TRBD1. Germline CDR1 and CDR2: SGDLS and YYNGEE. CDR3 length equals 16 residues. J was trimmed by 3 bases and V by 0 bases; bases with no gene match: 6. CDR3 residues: CASSVGDRGPYYEQYF. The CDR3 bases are TGTGCCAGCAGCGTAGGGGACAGGGGACCCTACTACGAGCAGTACTTC.

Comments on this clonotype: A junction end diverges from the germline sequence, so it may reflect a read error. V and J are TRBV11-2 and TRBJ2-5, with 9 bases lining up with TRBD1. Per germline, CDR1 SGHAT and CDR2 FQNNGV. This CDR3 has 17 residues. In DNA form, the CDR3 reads TGTGCCAGCAGCTATTGGCCGGACAGGGGCTACCAACAGACCCAGTACTTC. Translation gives CASSYWPDRGYQQTQYF.

CDR3 DNA sequence: TGTGCCAGCAGCCAAGATAGGCGCCTAGCGGGACTCAATGAGCAGTTCTTC. It specifies CASSQDRRLAGLNEQFF. The rearrangement joins TRBV3-1 to TRBJ2-1; 9 nucleotides agree with TRBD2. The germline CDR1 and CDR2 sequences are LGHDT and YNNKEL (reference sequence). After removal of 0 bases from V and 6 bases from J, the junction contained 9 bases not matched to a gene. The CDR3 loop spans 17 amino acids.

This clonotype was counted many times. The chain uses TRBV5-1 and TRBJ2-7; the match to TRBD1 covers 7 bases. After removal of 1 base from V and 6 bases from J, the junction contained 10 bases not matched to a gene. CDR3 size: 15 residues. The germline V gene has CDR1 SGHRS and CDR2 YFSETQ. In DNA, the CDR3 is TGCGCCAGCAGCTTGACCACTGACAGGGACGGCGAGCAGTACTTC. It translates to CASSLTTDRDGEQYF.

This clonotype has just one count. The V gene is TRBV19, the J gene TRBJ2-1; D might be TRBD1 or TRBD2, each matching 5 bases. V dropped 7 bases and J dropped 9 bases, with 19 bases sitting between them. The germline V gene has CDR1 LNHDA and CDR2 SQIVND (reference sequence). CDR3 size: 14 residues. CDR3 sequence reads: CASKVRSGLAEQFF. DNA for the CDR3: TGTGCCAGTAAGGTCAGGTCAGGGCTAGCTGAGCAGTTCTTC.

CDR3 sequence (DNA): TGCAGCGCGGTGGCGGAGACTAGCACAGATACGCAGTATTTT. Translated: CSAVAETSTDTQYF. The chain combines TRBV29-1 with TRBJ2-3; D call uncertain. Germline V lookup: CDR1 SQVTM, CDR2 ANQGSEA. CDR3 length equals 14 residues. Between the trimmed V and J ends, which lost 7 bases and 0 bases, there was a span of 14 bases.

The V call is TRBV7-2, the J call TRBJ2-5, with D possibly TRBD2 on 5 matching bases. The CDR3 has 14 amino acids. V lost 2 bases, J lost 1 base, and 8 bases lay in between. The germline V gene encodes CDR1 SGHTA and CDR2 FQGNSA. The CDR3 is CASSLSGIQETQYF. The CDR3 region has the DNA TGTGCCAGCAGCTTATCGGGGATCCAAGAGACCCAGTACTTC.

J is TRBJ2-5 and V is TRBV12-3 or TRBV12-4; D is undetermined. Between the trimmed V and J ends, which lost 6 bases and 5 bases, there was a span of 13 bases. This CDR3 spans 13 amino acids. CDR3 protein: CASSQVRSETQYF. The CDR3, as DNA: TGTGCCAGCAGCCAAGTCCGATCGGAGACCCAGTACTTC.

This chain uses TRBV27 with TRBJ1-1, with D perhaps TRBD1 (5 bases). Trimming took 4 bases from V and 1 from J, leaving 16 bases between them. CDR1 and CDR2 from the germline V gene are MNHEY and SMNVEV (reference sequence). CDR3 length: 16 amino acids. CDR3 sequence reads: CASSSHLGPGNTEAFF. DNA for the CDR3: TGTGCCAGCAGTTCCCATTTGGGGCCGGGGAACACTGAAGCTTTCTTT.

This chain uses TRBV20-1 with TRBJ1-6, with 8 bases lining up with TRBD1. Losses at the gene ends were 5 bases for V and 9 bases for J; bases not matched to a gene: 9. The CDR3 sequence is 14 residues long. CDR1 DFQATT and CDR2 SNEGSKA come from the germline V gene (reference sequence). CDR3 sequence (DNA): TGCAGTGCTTCCCGGACAGGGCGGGGTTCACCCCTCCACTTT. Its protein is CSASRTGRGSPLHF.

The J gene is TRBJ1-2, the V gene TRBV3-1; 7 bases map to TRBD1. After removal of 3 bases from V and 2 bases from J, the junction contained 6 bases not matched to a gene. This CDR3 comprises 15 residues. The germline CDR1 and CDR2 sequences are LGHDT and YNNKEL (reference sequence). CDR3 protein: CASSHQWGQNYGYTF. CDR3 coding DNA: TGTGCCAGCAGCCACCAATGGGGACAGAACTATGGCTACACCTTC. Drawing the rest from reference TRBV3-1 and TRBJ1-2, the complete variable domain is DTAVSQTPKYLVTQMGNDKSIKCEQNLGHDTMYWYKQDSKKFLKIMFSYNNKELIINETVPNRFSPKSPDKAHLNLHINSLELGDSAVYFCASSHQWGQNYGYTFGSGTRLTVV.

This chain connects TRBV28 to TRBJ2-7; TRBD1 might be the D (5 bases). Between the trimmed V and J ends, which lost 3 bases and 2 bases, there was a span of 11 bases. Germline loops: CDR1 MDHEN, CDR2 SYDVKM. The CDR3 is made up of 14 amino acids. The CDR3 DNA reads TGTGCCAGCAGTTTTCAGGGTGGGACCTACGAGCAGTACTTC. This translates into CASSFQGGTYEQYF.

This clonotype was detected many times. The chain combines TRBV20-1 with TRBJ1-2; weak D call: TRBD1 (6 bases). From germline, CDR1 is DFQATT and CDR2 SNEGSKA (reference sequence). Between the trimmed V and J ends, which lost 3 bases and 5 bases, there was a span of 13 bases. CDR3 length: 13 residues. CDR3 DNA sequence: TGCAGTGCTAGGCGGACAGACCCTTATGGCTACACCTTC. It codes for CSARRTDPYGYTF.